The clone carrying this TCR beta chain appeared many times. The V gene's germline CDR1 is DFQATT and CDR2 SNEGSKA (reference sequence). The V gene lost 0 bases and the J gene lost 3 bases, with 14 bases spanning the gap. The CDR3 contains 15 residues. Researchers amplified the TCR beta CDR3 regions from RNA transcripts. RT-PCR in the first round (using the HTBI primer set) targeted the TCR CDR3. TCRdb re-derived calls from the multiplex PCR reads in MiXCR, one entry per CDR3 protein. This table has around 720,000 distinct CDR3 sequences, about 35% appearing once. The data were taken from a study of T cells in Graves' hyperthyroidism and ophthalmopathy.

V usage is TRBV20-1 and J usage is TRBJ1-1, with a tentative D call TRBD1 (5 bases). The sample taken for sequencing was blood. This sequence was found in a woman between 40 and 50 years old with Graves' hyperthyroidism. The CDR3 spells CSAREMGEADTEAFF. The DNA of the CDR3 is TGCAGTGCTAGAGAAATGGGGGAGGCGGACACTGAAGCTTTCTTT.